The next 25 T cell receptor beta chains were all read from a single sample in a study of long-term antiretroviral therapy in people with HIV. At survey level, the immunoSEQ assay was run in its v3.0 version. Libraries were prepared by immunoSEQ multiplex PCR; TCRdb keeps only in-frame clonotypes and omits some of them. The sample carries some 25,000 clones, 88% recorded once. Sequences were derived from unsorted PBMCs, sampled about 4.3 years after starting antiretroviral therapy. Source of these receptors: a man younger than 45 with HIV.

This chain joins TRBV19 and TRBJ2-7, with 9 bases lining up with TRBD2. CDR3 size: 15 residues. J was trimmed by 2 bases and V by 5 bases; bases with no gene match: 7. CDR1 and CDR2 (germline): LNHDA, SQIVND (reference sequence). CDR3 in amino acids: CASSSPAGGTYEQYF. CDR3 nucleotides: TGTGCCAGTAGTTCCCCGGCGGGGGGGACCTACGAGCAGTACTTC.

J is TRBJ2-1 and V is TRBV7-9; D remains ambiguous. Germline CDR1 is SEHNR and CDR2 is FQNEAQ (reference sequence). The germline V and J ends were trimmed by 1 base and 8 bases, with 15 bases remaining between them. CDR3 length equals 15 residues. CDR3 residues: CASSLVDFSGDEQFF. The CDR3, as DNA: TGTGCCAGCAGCTTAGTGGATTTTTCTGGGGATGAGCAGTTCTTC.

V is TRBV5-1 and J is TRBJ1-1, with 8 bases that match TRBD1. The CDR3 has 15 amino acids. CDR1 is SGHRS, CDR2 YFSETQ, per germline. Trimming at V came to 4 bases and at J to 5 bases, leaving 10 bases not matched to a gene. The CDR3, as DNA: TGCGCCAGCAGCCTGACAGGGGAGGAGGGAACTGAAGCTTTCTTT. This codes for CASSLTGEEGTEAFF.

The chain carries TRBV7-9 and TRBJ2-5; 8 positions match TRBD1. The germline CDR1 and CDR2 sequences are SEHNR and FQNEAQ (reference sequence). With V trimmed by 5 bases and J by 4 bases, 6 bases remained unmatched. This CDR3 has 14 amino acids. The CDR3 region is CASSRGQGVETQYF. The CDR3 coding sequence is TGTGCCAGCAGCCGCGGACAGGGCGTAGAGACCCAGTACTTC. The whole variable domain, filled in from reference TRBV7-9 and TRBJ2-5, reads DTGVSQNPRHKITKRGQNVTFRCDPISEHNRLYWYRQTLGQGPEFLTYFQNEAQLEKSRLLSDRFSAERPKGSFSTLEIQRTEQGDSAMYLCASSRGQGVETQYFGPGTRLLVL.

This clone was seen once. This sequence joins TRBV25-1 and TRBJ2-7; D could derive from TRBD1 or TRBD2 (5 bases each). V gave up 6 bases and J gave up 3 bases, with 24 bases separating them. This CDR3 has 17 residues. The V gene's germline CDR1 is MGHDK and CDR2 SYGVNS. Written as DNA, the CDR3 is TGTGCCAGCAGCTTCCGGTTCCGGGACGGAAGTTACTACGAGCAGTACTTC. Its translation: CASSFRFRDGSYYEQYF.

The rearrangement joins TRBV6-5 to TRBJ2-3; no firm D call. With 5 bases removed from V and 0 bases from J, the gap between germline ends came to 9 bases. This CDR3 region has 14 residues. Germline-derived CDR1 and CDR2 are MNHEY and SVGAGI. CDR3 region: CASSIKVSTDTQYF. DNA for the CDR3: TGTGCCAGCAGTATAAAGGTCAGCACAGATACGCAGTATTTT.

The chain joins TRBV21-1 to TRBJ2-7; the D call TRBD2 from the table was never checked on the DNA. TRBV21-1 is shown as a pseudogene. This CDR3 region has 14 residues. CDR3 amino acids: CASSARTRDYEQYF. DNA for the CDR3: TGTGCCAGCAGCGCCCGGACCCGGGACTACGAGCAGTACTTC.

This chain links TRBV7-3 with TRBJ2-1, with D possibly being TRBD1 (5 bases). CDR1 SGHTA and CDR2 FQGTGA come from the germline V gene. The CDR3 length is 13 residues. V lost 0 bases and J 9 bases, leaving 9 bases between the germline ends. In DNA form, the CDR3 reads TGTGCCAGCAGCTTAACGGTAGGGGCTGAGCAGTTCTTC. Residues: CASSLTVGAEQFF. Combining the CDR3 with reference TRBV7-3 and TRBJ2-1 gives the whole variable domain GAGVSQTPSNKVTEKGKYVELRCDPISGHTALYWYRQSLGQGPEFLIYFQGTGAADDSGLPNDRFFAVRPEGSVSTLKIQRTERGDSAVYLCASSLTVGAEQFFGPGTRLTVL.

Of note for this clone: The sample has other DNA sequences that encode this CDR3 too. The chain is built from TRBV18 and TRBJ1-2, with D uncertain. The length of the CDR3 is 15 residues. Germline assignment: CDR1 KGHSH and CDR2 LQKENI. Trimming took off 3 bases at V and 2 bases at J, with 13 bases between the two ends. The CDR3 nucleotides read TGTGCCAGCTCACCCCCGGCGGGTACGAACTATGGCTACACCTTC. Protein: CASSPPAGTNYGYTF.

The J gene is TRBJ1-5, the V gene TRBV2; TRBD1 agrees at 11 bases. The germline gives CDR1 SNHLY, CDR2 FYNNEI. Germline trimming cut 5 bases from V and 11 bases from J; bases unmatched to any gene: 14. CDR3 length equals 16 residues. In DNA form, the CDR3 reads TGTGCCAGCAGTCGGACAGGGGGCGACCTCCTGCCGTCCCAGCATTTT. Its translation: CASSRTGGDLLPSQHF. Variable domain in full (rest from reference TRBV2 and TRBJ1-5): EPEVTQTPSHQVTQMGQEVILRCVPISNHLYFYWYRQILGQKVEFLVSFYNNEISEKSEIFDDQFSVERPDGSNFTLKIRSTKLEDSAMYFCASSRTGGDLLPSQHFGDGTRLSIL.

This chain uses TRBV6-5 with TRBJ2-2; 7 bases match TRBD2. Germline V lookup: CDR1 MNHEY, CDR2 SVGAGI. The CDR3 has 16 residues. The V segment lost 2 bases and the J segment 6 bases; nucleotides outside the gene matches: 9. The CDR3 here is CASSYGASGWSGELFF. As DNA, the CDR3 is TGTGCCAGCAGTTACGGGGCTAGCGGATGGTCCGGGGAGCTGTTTTTT.

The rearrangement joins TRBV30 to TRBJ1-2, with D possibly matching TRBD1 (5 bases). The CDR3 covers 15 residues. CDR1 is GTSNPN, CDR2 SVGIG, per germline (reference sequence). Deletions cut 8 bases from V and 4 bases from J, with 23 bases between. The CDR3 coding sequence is TGTGCCCAACAACGTCGGGGGTCGGATTTCTATGGCTACACCTTC. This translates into CAQQRRGSDFYGYTF.

CDR3: CASNAGTGALPYEQYF. CDR3 DNA: TGTGCCAGCAACGCCGGGACAGGGGCTCTCCCCTACGAGCAGTACTTC. The chain employs TRBV7-8 and TRBJ2-7, with 10 bases identical to TRBD1. From germline, CDR1 is SGHVS and CDR2 FQNEAQ. With V trimmed by 7 bases and J by 2 bases, 11 bases remained unmatched. This CDR3 is built from 16 residues.

CDR3 protein: CATLSGGTEAFF. The CDR3 region has the DNA TGTGCCACCCTTTCCGGGGGCACTGAAGCTTTCTTT. The chain has TRBV2 and TRBJ1-1, with D perhaps matching TRBD1 (5 bases). V gave up 10 bases and J gave up 4 bases, with 13 bases separating them. CDR3 length equals 12 residues. Germline CDR1 SNHLY, CDR2 FYNNEI.

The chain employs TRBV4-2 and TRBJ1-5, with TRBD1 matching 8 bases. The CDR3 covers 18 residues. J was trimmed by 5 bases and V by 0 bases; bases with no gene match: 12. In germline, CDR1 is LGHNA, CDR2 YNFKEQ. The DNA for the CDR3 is TGTGCCAGCAGCCAAGATCGGGCAGGGGGCCTCTCCGATCAGCCCCAGCATTTT. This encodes CASSQDRAGGLSDQPQHF.

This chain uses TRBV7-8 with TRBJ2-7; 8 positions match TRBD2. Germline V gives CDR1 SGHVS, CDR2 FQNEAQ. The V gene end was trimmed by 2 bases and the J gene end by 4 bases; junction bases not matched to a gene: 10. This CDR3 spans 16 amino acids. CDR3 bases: TGTGCCAGCAGCTTAAAAGCGGGGGACTTTGGGTACGAGCAGTACTTC. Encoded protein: CASSLKAGDFGYEQYF. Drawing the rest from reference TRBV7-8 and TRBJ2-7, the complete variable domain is GAGVSQSPRYKVAKRGQDVALRCDPISGHVSLFWYQQALGQGPEFLTYFQNEAQLDKSGLPSDRFFAERPEGSVSTLKIQRTQQEDSAVYLCASSLKAGDFGYEQYFGPGTRLTVT.

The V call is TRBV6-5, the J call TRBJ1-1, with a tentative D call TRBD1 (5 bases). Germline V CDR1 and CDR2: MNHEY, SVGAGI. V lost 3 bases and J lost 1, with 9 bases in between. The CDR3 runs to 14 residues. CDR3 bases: TGTGCCAGCAGTTATGATGGGGCGAACACTGAAGCTTTCTTT. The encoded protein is CASSYDGANTEAFF.

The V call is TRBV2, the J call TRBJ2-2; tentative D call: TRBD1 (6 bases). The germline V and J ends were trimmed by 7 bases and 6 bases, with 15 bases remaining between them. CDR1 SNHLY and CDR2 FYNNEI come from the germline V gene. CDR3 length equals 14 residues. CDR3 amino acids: CASKGRGNSGELFF. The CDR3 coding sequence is TGTGCCAGCAAGGGCAGGGGCAACTCCGGGGAGCTGTTTTTT.

CDR3 residues: CASSPRDSRNTIYF. The CDR3 coding sequence is TGCGCCAGCAGCCCCCGGGACAGTCGAAACACCATATATTTT. The chain is built from TRBV4-3 and TRBJ1-3; 7 bases match TRBD1. There are 14 residues in the CDR3. The junction had 5 bases not matched to a gene; V was cut back by 4 bases and J by 5 bases. Germline lookup yields CDR1 LGHNA and CDR2 YSLEER.

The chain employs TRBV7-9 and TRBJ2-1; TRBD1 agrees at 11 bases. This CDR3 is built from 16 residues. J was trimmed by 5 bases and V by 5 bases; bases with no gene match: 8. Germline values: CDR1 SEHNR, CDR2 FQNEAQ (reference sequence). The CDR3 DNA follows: TGTGCCAGCAGCCCGGGACAGGGGGTGGGGGACAATGAGCAGTTCTTC. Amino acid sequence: CASSPGQGVGDNEQFF.

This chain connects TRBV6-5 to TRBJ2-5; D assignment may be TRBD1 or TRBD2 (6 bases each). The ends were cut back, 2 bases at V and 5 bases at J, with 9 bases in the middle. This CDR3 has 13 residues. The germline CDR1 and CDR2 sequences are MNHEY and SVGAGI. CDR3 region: CASSYPGAETQYF. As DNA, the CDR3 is TGTGCCAGCAGTTACCCGGGGGCTGAGACCCAGTACTTC.

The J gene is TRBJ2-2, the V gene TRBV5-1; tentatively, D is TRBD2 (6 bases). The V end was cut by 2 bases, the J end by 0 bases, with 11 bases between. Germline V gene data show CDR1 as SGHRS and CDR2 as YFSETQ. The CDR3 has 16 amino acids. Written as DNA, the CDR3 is TGCGCCAGCAGCTTAAGAGGGAGGTCGAACACCGGGGAGCTGTTTTTT. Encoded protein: CASSLRGRSNTGELFF.

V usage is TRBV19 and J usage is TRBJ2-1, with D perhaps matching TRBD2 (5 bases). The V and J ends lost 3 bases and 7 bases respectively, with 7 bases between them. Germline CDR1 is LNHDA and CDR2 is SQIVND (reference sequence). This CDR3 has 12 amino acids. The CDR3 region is CASSILANEQFF. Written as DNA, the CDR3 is TGTGCCAGTAGTATCCTAGCAAATGAGCAGTTCTTC.

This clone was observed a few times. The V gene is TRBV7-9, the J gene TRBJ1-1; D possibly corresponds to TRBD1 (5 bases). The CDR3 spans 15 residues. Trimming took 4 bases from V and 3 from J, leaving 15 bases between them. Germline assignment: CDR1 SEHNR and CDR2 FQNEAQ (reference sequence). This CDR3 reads CASSSWVGTDTEAFF. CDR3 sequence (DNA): TGTGCCAGCAGCTCATGGGTTGGGACGGACACTGAAGCTTTCTTT.

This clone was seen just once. The DNA of the CDR3 is TGTGCCAGCAGTGCCGAGCGGGGGCTCGGCACAGATACGCAGTATTTT. Its protein product is CASSAERGLGTDTQYF. V is TRBV6-1 and J is TRBJ2-3; 8 nucleotides agree with TRBD2. This CDR3 is built from 16 residues. Germline V lookup: CDR1 MNHNS, CDR2 SASEGT. The trim removed 4 bases at V and 1 base at J, leaving 7 bases unmatched.